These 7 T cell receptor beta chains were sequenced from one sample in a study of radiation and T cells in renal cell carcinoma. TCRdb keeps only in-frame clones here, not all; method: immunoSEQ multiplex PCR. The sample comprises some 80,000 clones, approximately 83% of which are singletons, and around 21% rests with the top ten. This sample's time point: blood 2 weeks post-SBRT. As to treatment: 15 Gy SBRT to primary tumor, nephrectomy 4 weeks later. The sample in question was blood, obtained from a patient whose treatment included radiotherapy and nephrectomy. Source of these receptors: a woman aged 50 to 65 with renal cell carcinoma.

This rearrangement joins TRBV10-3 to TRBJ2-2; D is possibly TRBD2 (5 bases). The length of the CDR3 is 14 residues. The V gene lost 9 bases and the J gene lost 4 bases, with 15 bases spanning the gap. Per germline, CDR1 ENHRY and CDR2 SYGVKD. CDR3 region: CAIAQAGGTGELFF. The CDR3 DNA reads TGTGCCATTGCCCAGGCGGGTGGCACCGGGGAGCTGTTTTTT.

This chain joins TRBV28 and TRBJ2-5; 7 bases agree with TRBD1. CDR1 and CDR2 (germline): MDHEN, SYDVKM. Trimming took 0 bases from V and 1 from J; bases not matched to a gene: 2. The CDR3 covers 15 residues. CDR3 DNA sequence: TGTGCCAGCAGTTTATGGACAGGGCCCCAAGAGACCCAGTACTTC. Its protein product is CASSLWTGPQETQYF.

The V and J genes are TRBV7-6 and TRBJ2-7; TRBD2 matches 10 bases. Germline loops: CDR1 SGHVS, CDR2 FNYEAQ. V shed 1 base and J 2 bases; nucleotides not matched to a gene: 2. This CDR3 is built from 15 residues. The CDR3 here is CASSLGSGRAYEQYF. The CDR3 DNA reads TGTGCCAGCAGCTTAGGGAGCGGGAGGGCCTACGAGCAGTACTTC.

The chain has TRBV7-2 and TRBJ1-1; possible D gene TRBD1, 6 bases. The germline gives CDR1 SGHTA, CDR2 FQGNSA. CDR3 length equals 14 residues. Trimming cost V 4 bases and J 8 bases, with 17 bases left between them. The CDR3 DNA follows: TGTGCCAGCAGCTCCCCGGGGGGCAGCGCCGAAGCTTTCTTT. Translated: CASSSPGGSAEAFF. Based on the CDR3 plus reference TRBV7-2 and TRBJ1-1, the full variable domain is GAGVSQSPSNKVTEKGKDVELRCDPISGHTALYWYRQSLGQGLEFLIYFQGNSAPDKSGLPSDRFSAERTGGSVSTLTIQRTQQEDSAVYLCASSSPGGSAEAFFGQGTRLTVV.

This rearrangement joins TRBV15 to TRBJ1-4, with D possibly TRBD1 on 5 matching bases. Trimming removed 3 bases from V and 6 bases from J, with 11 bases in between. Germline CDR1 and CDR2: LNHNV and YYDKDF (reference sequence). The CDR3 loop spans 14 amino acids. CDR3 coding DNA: TGTGCCACCAGCAGCTCAGGGATAGATGAAAAACTGTTTTTT. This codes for CATSSSGIDEKLFF.

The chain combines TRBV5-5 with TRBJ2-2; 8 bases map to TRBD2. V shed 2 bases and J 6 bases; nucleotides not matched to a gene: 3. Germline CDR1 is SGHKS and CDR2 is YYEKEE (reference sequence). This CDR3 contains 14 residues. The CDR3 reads CASSFGSGAGELFF. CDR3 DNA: TGTGCCAGCAGCTTTGGTAGCGGGGCCGGGGAGCTGTTTTTT.

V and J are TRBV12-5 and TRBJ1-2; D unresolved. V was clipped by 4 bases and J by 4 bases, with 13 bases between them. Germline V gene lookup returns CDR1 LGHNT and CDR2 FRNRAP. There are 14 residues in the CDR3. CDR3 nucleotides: TGTGCTAGTGGTTGTATCCTTAACGTCTATGGCTACACCTTC. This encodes CASGCILNVYGYTF. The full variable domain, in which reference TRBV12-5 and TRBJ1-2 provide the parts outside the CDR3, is DARVTQTPRHKVTEMGQEVTMRCQPILGHNTVFWYRQTMMQGLELLAYFRNRAPLDDSGMPKDRFSAEMPDATLATLKIQPSEPRDSAVYFCASGCILNVYGYTFGSGTRLTVV.